This T cell receptor beta chain was retrieved from a study of response to subunit inactivated influenza vaccine. MiXCR, applied by TCRdb to the RT-PCR reads, yields one record per CDR3 protein. Among some 850,000 distinct CDR3 sequences listed, 15% to 20% were seen once. This clonotype has a handful of counts. Germline V gene data show CDR1 as DFQATT and CDR2 as SNEGSKA (reference sequence). This CDR3 has 14 amino acids. Deletions cut 3 bases from V and 0 bases from J, with 11 bases between. The input for sequencing was PBMCs from blood, taken 4 to 6 days after vaccination. V and J are TRBV20-1 and TRBJ1-1, with no clear D. The source of this sequence is a man aged 45-65 years who received an inactivated influenza vaccine. CDR3 in DNA: TGCAGTGCTAGTCGGGATTCCATGAACACTGAAGCTTTCTTT. The encoded protein is CSASRDSMNTEAFF.